These T cell receptor beta chains were read from a single sample in a study of blood T cell repertoires in COVID-19. TCRdb's copy holds only in-frame clones and misses some; the assay was immunoSEQ multiplex PCR. The repertoire holds about 210,000 clones, with 87% as singletons. Sequenced sample: PBMCs or T cells enriched from blood (not recorded which). These receptors were obtained from a man aged 18 to 29 with acute COVID-19. The CDR3 runs from the conserved cysteine through the conserved F or W. The D gene is left open where the match is weak. Part of the rows lack a size; the others show once, few, many or a class for expanded clones.

d_call: TRBD1; clone_size: -; v_call: TRBV10-2; j_call: TRBJ1-6; cdr3_nt: TGCGCCAGCAGTGAGAGGACAGGGGGTTATTCACCCCTCCACTTT; cdr3_aa: CASSERTGGYSPLHF
d_call: -; clone_size: -; v_call: TRBV27; j_call: TRBJ2-2; cdr3_nt: TGTGCCAGCAGGGGGGGGGCGTACACCGGGGAGCTGTTTTTT; cdr3_aa: CASRGGAYTGELFF
d_call: -; clone_size: once; v_call: TRBV24-1; j_call: TRBJ1-5; cdr3_nt: TGTGCCACCATGGGAGAATATCAGCCCCAGCATTTT; cdr3_aa: CATMGEYQPQHF
d_call: TRBD1; clone_size: -; v_call: TRBV7-9; j_call: TRBJ2-7; cdr3_nt: TGTGCCAGCAGTCTAGACAGGGGGCTGGGTGAGCAGTACTTC; cdr3_aa: CASSLDRGLGEQYF
d_call: -; clone_size: -; v_call: TRBV2; j_call: TRBJ1-6; cdr3_nt: TGTGCCAGCAGTCGGAGTACAAGTTATTCACCCCTCCACTTT; cdr3_aa: CASSRSTSYSPLHF
d_call: TRBD1; clone_size: -; v_call: TRBV5-1; j_call: TRBJ2-7; cdr3_nt: TGCGCCAGCAGCTTGGCCTACGCCGGGACAGGCTCCTACGAGCAGTACTTC; cdr3_aa: CASSLAYAGTGSYEQYF
d_call: TRBD2; clone_size: -; v_call: TRBV29-1; j_call: TRBJ2-3; cdr3_nt: TGCAGCGTTCAAAAGGGAGGGTTAGGAGATACGCAGTATTTT; cdr3_aa: CSVQKGGLGDTQYF
d_call: -; clone_size: few; v_call: TRBV6-5; j_call: TRBJ2-1; cdr3_nt: TGTGCCAGCAGTTACAGCGGCGGAAGCTCCTACAATGAGCAGTTCTTC; cdr3_aa: CASSYSGGSSYNEQFF
d_call: -; clone_size: -; v_call: TRBV2; j_call: TRBJ2-1; cdr3_nt: TGTGCCAGCAGTCCCGGTGAGCAGTTCTTC; cdr3_aa: CASSPGEQFF
d_call: -; clone_size: -; v_call: TRBV11-3; j_call: TRBJ2-1; cdr3_nt: TGTGCCAGCAGCTTAGGCCTATGGCGGAGGGGAACCTACAATGAGCAGTTCTTC; cdr3_aa: CASSLGLWRRGTYNEQFF
d_call: TRBD2; clone_size: -; v_call: TRBV19; j_call: TRBJ2-5; cdr3_nt: TGTGCCAGTAGGGGGATAGCGGGAGACCAAGAGACCCAGTACTTC; cdr3_aa: CASRGIAGDQETQYF
d_call: -; clone_size: -; v_call: TRBV10-2; j_call: TRBJ2-1; cdr3_nt: TGCGCCAGCAGGACAGCAGAATACTACAATGAGCAGTTCTTC; cdr3_aa: CASRTAEYYNEQFF
d_call: TRBD1; clone_size: -; v_call: TRBV19; j_call: TRBJ2-1; cdr3_nt: TGTGCCAGTAGTCCGGGGACAGGTAGCTCCTACAATGAGCAGTTCTTC; cdr3_aa: CASSPGTGSSYNEQFF
d_call: -; clone_size: -; v_call: TRBV3-1/TRBV3-2; j_call: TRBJ1-5; cdr3_nt: TGTGCCAGCAGCCGATCCCAGAGCGGCAATCAGCCCCAGCATTTT; cdr3_aa: CASSRSQSGNQPQHF
d_call: TRBD1; clone_size: -; v_call: TRBV18; j_call: TRBJ2-7; cdr3_nt: TGTGCCAGCTCGCGGGCAGGGACAGGGTCCTACGAGCAGTACTTC; cdr3_aa: CASSRAGTGSYEQYF
d_call: -; clone_size: once; v_call: TRBV11-2; j_call: TRBJ2-2; cdr3_nt: TGTGCCAGCAGCTTATGGGCAGCGAACACCGGGGAGCTGTTTTTT; cdr3_aa: CASSLWAANTGELFF
d_call: -; clone_size: -; v_call: TRBV11-3; j_call: TRBJ1-6; cdr3_nt: TGTGCCAGCAGCTTCCCCGGTCGCTCTACACCCCTCCACTTT; cdr3_aa: CASSFPGRSTPLHF
d_call: TRBD2; clone_size: -; v_call: TRBV12-3/TRBV12-4; j_call: TRBJ2-5; cdr3_nt: TGTGCCGGACCGGGGGGGGTATTGGAGACCCAGTACTTC; cdr3_aa: CAGPGGVLETQYF
d_call: -; clone_size: -; v_call: TRBV18; j_call: TRBJ1-1; cdr3_nt: TGTGCCAGCTCACCACCGAACACCCACAGGGCCGGTGCCACTGAAGCTTTCTTT; cdr3_aa: CASSPPNTHRAGATEAFF
d_call: TRBD1; clone_size: -; v_call: TRBV18; j_call: TRBJ1-1; cdr3_nt: TGTGCCAGCTCACCTCAGACCGGGACAGGGACCACTGAAGCTTTCTTT; cdr3_aa: CASSPQTGTGTTEAFF
d_call: TRBD1; clone_size: -; v_call: TRBV4-3; j_call: TRBJ2-5; cdr3_nt: TGCGCCAGCAGCCGGGACAGGGTTGGGACCCAGTACTTC; cdr3_aa: CASSRDRVGTQYF
d_call: -; clone_size: -; v_call: TRBV28; j_call: TRBJ1-1; cdr3_nt: TGTGCCAGCAGTTTAATACAGGTCCTCACTGAAGCTTTCTTT; cdr3_aa: CASSLIQVLTEAFF
d_call: -; clone_size: once; v_call: TRBV15; j_call: TRBJ1-6; cdr3_nt: TGTGCCACCAGCAGAGATCCCCGGAATTCACCCCTCCACTTT; cdr3_aa: CATSRDPRNSPLHF
d_call: -; clone_size: few; v_call: TRBV11-3; j_call: TRBJ1-1; cdr3_nt: TGTGCCAGCAGCTCTAAATTAAACACTGAAGCTTTCTTT; cdr3_aa: CASSSKLNTEAFF
d_call: -; clone_size: once; v_call: TRBV4-1; j_call: TRBJ1-5; cdr3_nt: TGCGCCAGCAGCCAAGAAACCGGGGGGAGCAATCAGCCCCAGCATTTT; cdr3_aa: CASSQETGGSNQPQHF
d_call: -; clone_size: -; v_call: TRBV3-1/TRBV3-2; j_call: TRBJ1-2; cdr3_nt: TGTGCCAGCAGCCCTGGAGCCGGACTTGACTATGGCTACACCTTC; cdr3_aa: CASSPGAGLDYGYTF
d_call: TRBD1; clone_size: few; v_call: TRBV11-2; j_call: TRBJ1-2; cdr3_nt: TGTGCCAGCAGCCACCAGGGGGATAACTATGGCTACACCTTC; cdr3_aa: CASSHQGDNYGYTF
d_call: -; clone_size: -; v_call: TRBV28; j_call: TRBJ1-1; cdr3_nt: TGTGCCAGCAGTTCCACAGAAGCTTTCTTT; cdr3_aa: CASSSTEAFF
d_call: TRBD2; clone_size: -; v_call: TRBV30; j_call: TRBJ2-3; cdr3_nt: TGTGCCTGGAGTGTTCGGGCTAGCGGGAGAGTCGGAGATACGCAGTATTTT; cdr3_aa: CAWSVRASGRVGDTQYF
d_call: TRBD1; clone_size: -; v_call: TRBV2; j_call: TRBJ1-5; cdr3_nt: TGTGCCAGCAGGACAGGGCCTTATAGCAATCAGCCCCAGCATTTT; cdr3_aa: CASRTGPYSNQPQHF
d_call: TRBD1; clone_size: -; v_call: TRBV5-1; j_call: TRBJ1-6; cdr3_nt: TGCGCCAGCAGCTTGTCCGGACAGGGGAGGACCTATAATTCACCCCTCCACTTT; cdr3_aa: CASSLSGQGRTYNSPLHF
d_call: -; clone_size: -; v_call: TRBV6-5; j_call: TRBJ2-7; cdr3_nt: TGTGCCAGCAGTTACCCCCCGGGGAAGGACGAGCAGTACTTC; cdr3_aa: CASSYPPGKDEQYF
d_call: TRBD1; clone_size: once; v_call: TRBV18; j_call: TRBJ2-2; cdr3_nt: TGTGCCAGCTCCGCCGGGACAGGGAACACCGGGGAGCTGTTTTTT; cdr3_aa: CASSAGTGNTGELFF